Each of the 25 T cell receptor beta chains below was sequenced from the same sample in a study of cytomegalovirus exposure and HLA in healthy donors (dated by TCRdb to about 2017). Receptor amplification or capture employed the immunoSEQ multiplex PCR assay. The multiplex PCR relied on a mix of 60 forward primers for TCR Vbeta segments and 13 reverse primers for TCR Jbeta segments. What TCRdb holds here is the immuneACCESS table cut down to in-frame rearrangements. Part of the clones is not present; checked against another copy, under half of the missing clones reflect an unresolved V gene, and the others are unexplained. This sample comprises almost 200,000 clones, around 78% of them detected only once. The top ten constitute less than 2% of the sample. Specimen: PBMCs. All receptors derive from a man aged 25-40 years in good health and CMV-seronegative.

This clone appeared a single time. The V call is TRBV7-6, the J call TRBJ1-4, with D possibly matching TRBD1 (6 bases). The CDR3 totals 15 residues. Trimming took 4 bases from V and 7 from J, leaving 16 bases between them. Per germline, CDR1 SGHVS and CDR2 FNYEAQ. CDR3: CASSWGSGQPEKLFF. The CDR3 coding sequence is TGTGCCAGCAGCTGGGGTTCTGGACAGCCTGAAAAACTGTTTTTT.

J is TRBJ1-2 and V is TRBV7-9; 7 positions match TRBD1. The germline V gene has CDR1 SEHNR and CDR2 FQNEAQ (reference sequence). The CDR3 has 12 amino acids. The junction had 5 bases not matched to a gene; V was cut back by 5 bases and J by 8 bases. CDR3 loop: CASSLQGQGYTF. Here the CDR3 DNA reads TGTGCCAGCAGCCTACAGGGACAGGGCTACACCTTC.

The chain couples TRBV6-1 to TRBJ2-1; 9 nucleotides agree with TRBD2. With 6 bases clipped from V and 2 bases from J, the junction kept 2 bases outside the gene matches. Germline values: CDR1 MNHNS, CDR2 SASEGT. The CDR3 extends over 14 amino acids. The CDR3 nucleotides are TGTGCCAGCAGACTAGCGGGCCCCTACAATGAGCAGTTCTTC. This encodes CASRLAGPYNEQFF.

This clone was detected only once. The genes are TRBV30 and TRBJ2-5; D may be TRBD2 (6 bases). The J call is in doubt because the DNA end fits TRBJ2-7 better. From germline, CDR1 is GTSNPN and CDR2 SVGIG (reference sequence). The CDR3 spans 12 residues. In nucleotides, the CDR3 is TGTGCCTGGTCGGGGGACGGTAACGAGCAGTACTTC. Protein product: CAWSGDGNEQYF.

The chain links TRBV6-6 to TRBJ2-1; 7 bases are shared with TRBD1. Looked up from germline, CDR1 is MNHNY and CDR2 is SVGAGI (reference sequence). This CDR3 region has 12 residues. The V gene end was trimmed by 5 bases and the J gene end by 10 bases; junction bases not matched to a gene: 5. The CDR3 nucleotides read TGTGCCAGCAGTCAACAGGGGTTGGAGCAGTTCTTC. Translated, it gives CASSQQGLEQFF.

This clone has just a few counts. The chain recombines TRBV19 with TRBJ2-7, with 14 positions matching TRBD2. J was trimmed by 7 bases and V by 1 base; bases with no gene match: 3. This CDR3 has 15 residues. Germline CDR1 is LNHDA and CDR2 is SQIVND (reference sequence). Written as DNA, the CDR3 is TGTGCCAGTAGTATAGCGGGACTAGCGGGAGAAGAGCAGTACTTC. Translating gives CASSIAGLAGEEQYF.

The genes are TRBV5-6 and TRBJ2-7; D ambiguous. The CDR3 spans 15 residues. V lost 0 bases and J 0 bases, leaving 10 bases between the germline ends. Germline assignment: CDR1 SGHDT and CDR2 YYEEEE. DNA of the CDR3: TGTGCCAGCAGCTTGGTTAGTCGAACCTCCTACGAGCAGTACTTC. Amino acids: CASSLVSRTSYEQYF.

This clone was seen only a few times. The gene calls are TRBV28 and TRBJ1-5; D not certain. V lost 8 bases and J lost 5, with 16 bases in between. The CDR3 length is 14 residues. The germline CDR1 and CDR2 sequences are MDHEN and SYDVKM. The CDR3 DNA reads TGTGCCAGCCTAACGACGGGAGATTATCAGCCCCAGCATTTT. Translation: CASLTTGDYQPQHF.

The genes are TRBV28 and TRBJ2-3, with TRBD1 identical over 10 bases. The CDR3 is 15 residues long. Germline lookup yields CDR1 MDHEN and CDR2 SYDVKM. V lost 6 bases, J lost 4 bases, and 7 bases stayed unmatched. The DNA of the CDR3 is TGTGCCAGCAGGCCCCCCGGGACAGGGGCAGATACGCAGTATTTT. It encodes CASRPPGTGADTQYF.

J is TRBJ1-6 and V is TRBV4-1; 8 positions match TRBD1. CDR1 is MGHRA, CDR2 YSYEKL, per germline. The CDR3 totals 15 residues. J gave up 8 bases and V 3 bases, and 6 bases lay outside the gene matches. The CDR3 sequence is CASSQDRVSYSPLHF. CDR3 nucleotide sequence: TGCGCCAGCAGCCAGGACAGGGTCTCGTATTCACCCCTCCACTTT.

V usage is TRBV6-5 and J usage is TRBJ2-7, with TRBD2 as a possible D gene (5 bases). The germline gives CDR1 MNHEY, CDR2 SVGAGI. Trimming took 2 bases from V and 1 from J, leaving 9 bases between them. The CDR3 sequence is 14 residues long. In DNA, the CDR3 is TGTGCCAGCAGTTACGCCGGGGATTCCTACGAGCAGTACTTC. Protein sequence: CASSYAGDSYEQYF.

The table lists this clone with a few counts. The chain joins TRBV6-5 to TRBJ1-1; 7 nucleotides align to TRBD1. Germline CDR1 is MNHEY and CDR2 is SVGAGI. CDR3 length: 13 amino acids. V dropped 2 bases and J dropped 7; count of bases not matched to a gene: 4. Written as DNA, the CDR3 is TGTGCCAGCAGTTACAGGGGGACAGTTGAAGCTTTCTTT. Translation gives CASSYRGTVEAFF.

The V gene is TRBV9, the J gene TRBJ2-3, with unresolved D. V lost 0 bases to trimming and J lost 6 bases, with 17 bases between them. Per the germline V gene, CDR1 is SGDLS and CDR2 is YYNGEE. This CDR3 is 16 amino acids long. The CDR3 sequence: CASSVAVLTLLDTQYF. CDR3 bases: TGTGCCAGCAGCGTAGCGGTCCTTACCCTTCTGGATACGCAGTATTTT.

The chain has TRBV5-1 and TRBJ2-1; TRBD2 agrees at 16 bases. There are 18 residues in the CDR3. J was trimmed by 3 bases and V by 0 bases; bases with no gene match: 3. CDR1 is SGHRS and CDR2 is YFSETQ in the germline V gene. CDR3 loop: CASSLVGTSGRDYNEQFF. For the CDR3, the DNA is TGCGCCAGCAGCTTGGTTGGGACTAGCGGGAGGGACTACAATGAGCAGTTCTTC.

V usage is TRBV27 and J usage is TRBJ1-3; TRBD1 matches at 9 bases. Germline CDR1 and CDR2: MNHEY and SMNVEV (reference sequence). The V segment lost 6 bases and the J segment 2 bases; nucleotides outside the gene matches: 5. The CDR3 loop spans 15 amino acids. This CDR3 is CASRLTGGTGNTIYF. The CDR3 DNA reads as TGTGCCAGCAGGCTGACAGGGGGGACTGGAAACACCATATATTTT.

The V gene is TRBV19, the J gene TRBJ2-3; perhaps TRBD2 as D (5 bases). V was shortened by 5 bases and J by 3 bases, with 9 bases between the two germline ends. The CDR3 loop spans 13 amino acids. Germline CDR1 LNHDA, CDR2 SQIVND (reference sequence). The CDR3 DNA is TGTGCCAGTAGTGAGGGAGAGACAGATACGCAGTATTTT. Translating it yields CASSEGETDTQYF.

A few counts support this clone. The chain couples TRBV9 to TRBJ2-7, with 9 nucleotides matching TRBD2. The germline gives CDR1 SGDLS, CDR2 YYNGEE. The V and J ends lost 0 bases and 3 bases, in that order; junction bases with no gene match: 4. The CDR3 is 15 amino acids. CDR3: CASSVASGTGYEQYF. The CDR3, as DNA: TGTGCCAGCAGCGTAGCTAGCGGGACGGGCTACGAGCAGTACTTC.

The chain carries TRBV2 and TRBJ2-7; TRBD1 agrees at 7 bases. Germline V gene sequence: CDR1 SNHLY, CDR2 FYNNEI. The CDR3 sequence is 14 residues long. J was trimmed by 2 bases and V by 6 bases; bases with no gene match: 7. The CDR3 spells CASRVPGTAYEQYF. The CDR3 nucleotides are TGTGCCAGCAGGGTACCCGGGACAGCCTACGAGCAGTACTTC.

The chain is built from TRBV7-9 and TRBJ1-2; possible D gene TRBD1, 6 bases. CDR1 and CDR2 (germline): SEHNR, FQNEAQ (reference sequence). Between the trimmed V and J ends, which lost 3 bases and 7 bases, there was a span of 12 bases. The CDR3 has 13 amino acids. The CDR3 sequence is CASSFTGSGGYTF. CDR3 coding DNA: TGTGCCAGCAGCTTTACAGGGAGCGGTGGCTACACCTTC.

The chain recombines TRBV27 with TRBJ1-5, with no clear D. Trimming shortened V by 6 bases and J by 2 bases, and 11 bases separated the two germline ends. Germline V gives CDR1 MNHEY, CDR2 SMNVEV (reference sequence). This CDR3 has 14 amino acids. DNA for the CDR3: TGTGCCAGCAGCCCCTCCGGGGGCAATCAGCCCCAGCATTTT. Its protein is CASSPSGGNQPQHF.

The chain is built from TRBV7-2 and TRBJ2-3; 8 bases line up with TRBD1. CDR1 and CDR2 from the germline V gene are SGHTA and FQGNSA. This CDR3 comprises 14 residues. The ends lost 4 bases at V and 4 bases at J; junction bases unmatched: 4. This CDR3 reads CASSWTGSSDTQYF. CDR3 nucleotides: TGTGCCAGCAGCTGGACAGGGAGCTCAGATACGCAGTATTTT.

The chain links TRBV28 to TRBJ2-6; the match to TRBD1 covers 12 bases. The germline gives CDR1 MDHEN, CDR2 SYDVKM. After removal of 5 bases from V and 4 bases from J, the junction contained 9 bases not matched to a gene. The CDR3 sequence is 18 residues long. CDR3 sequence reads: CASSPPGQGAWGANVLTF. The CDR3 nucleotides read TGTGCCAGCAGTCCCCCGGGACAGGGGGCGTGGGGGGCCAACGTCCTGACTTTC.

This rearrangement joins TRBV11-3 to TRBJ2-3; TRBD2 matches at 9 bases. The CDR3 contains 16 residues. Germline V lookup: CDR1 SGHNT, CDR2 YENEEA. V was pared by 4 bases and J by 2 bases, with 7 bases of the junction left unmatched. CDR3 in DNA: TGTGCCAGCAGCTCCGGACTAGCGTCCCCCACAGATACGCAGTATTTT. This translates into CASSSGLASPTDTQYF.

On this clone itself: The germline gene is not matched at one end of the junction; a read error may be the cause. The chain recombines TRBV5-4 with TRBJ1-2; possible D gene TRBD1, 5 bases. The CDR3 covers 15 residues. Germline CDR1 reads SGHNT; CDR2 reads YYREEE (reference sequence). The CDR3 DNA reads as TGTGCCAGCAGCTTACCCGATGGGGGGGTAAAAGGCTACGCCTTC. Amino acid sequence: CASSLPDGGVKGYAF.

The J gene is TRBJ1-6, the V gene TRBV19; 9 bases match TRBD1. The CDR3 spans 15 residues. Per germline, CDR1 LNHDA and CDR2 SQIVND (reference sequence). The V segment lost 5 bases and the J segment 8 bases; nucleotides outside the gene matches: 7. CDR3 nucleotide sequence: TGTGCCAGTAGTGCACCGGGACAGGGAGATTCACCCCTCCACTTT. It is translated as CASSAPGQGDSPLHF.